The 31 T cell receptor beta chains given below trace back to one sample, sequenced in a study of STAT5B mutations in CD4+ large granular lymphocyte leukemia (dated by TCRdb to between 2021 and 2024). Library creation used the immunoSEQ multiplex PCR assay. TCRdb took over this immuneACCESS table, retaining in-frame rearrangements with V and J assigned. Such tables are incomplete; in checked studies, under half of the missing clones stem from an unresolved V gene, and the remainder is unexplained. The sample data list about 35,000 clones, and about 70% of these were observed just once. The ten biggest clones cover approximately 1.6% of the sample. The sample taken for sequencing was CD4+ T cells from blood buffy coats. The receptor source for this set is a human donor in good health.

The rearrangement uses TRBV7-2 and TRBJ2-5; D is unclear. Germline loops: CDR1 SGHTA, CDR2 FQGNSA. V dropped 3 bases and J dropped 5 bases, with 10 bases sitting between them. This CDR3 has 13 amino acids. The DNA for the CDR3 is TGTGCCAGCAGCTTGATGGTGGAGGAGACCCAGTACTTC. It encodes CASSLMVEETQYF.

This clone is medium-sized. CDR3 nucleotides: TGCGCCAGCAGCTTGGGCTACGGTAATTCACCCCTCCACTTT. Translated, it gives CASSLGYGNSPLHF. The V and J genes are TRBV5-1 and TRBJ1-6; D call uncertain. The V and J ends lost 0 bases and 6 bases respectively, with 7 bases between them. CDR1 and CDR2 from the germline V gene are SGHRS and YFSETQ. This CDR3 region has 14 residues.

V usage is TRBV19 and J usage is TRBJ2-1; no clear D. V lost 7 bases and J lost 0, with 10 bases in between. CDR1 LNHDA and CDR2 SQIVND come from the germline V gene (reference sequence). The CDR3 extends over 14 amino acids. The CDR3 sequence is CASMDGSSYNEQFF. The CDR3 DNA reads TGTGCCAGTATGGATGGAAGCTCCTACAATGAGCAGTTCTTC. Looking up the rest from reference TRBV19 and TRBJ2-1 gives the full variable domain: DGGITQSPKYLFRKEGQNVTLSCEQNLNHDAMYWYRQDPGQGLRLIYYSQIVNDFQKGDIAEGYSVSREKKESFPLTVTSAQKNPTAFYLCASMDGSSYNEQFFGPGTRLTVL.

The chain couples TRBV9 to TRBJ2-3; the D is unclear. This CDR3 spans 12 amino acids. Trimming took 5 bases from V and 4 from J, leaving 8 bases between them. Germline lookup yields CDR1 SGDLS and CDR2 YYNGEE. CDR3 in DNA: TGTGCCAGCAGTCGGCAGGCAGATACGCAGTATTTT. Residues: CASSRQADTQYF.

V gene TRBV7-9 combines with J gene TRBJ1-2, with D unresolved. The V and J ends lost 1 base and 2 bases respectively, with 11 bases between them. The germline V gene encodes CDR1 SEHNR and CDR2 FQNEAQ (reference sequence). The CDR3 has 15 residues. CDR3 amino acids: CASSLETLLNYGYTF. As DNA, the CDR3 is TGTGCCAGCAGCTTAGAGACATTGCTGAACTATGGCTACACCTTC.

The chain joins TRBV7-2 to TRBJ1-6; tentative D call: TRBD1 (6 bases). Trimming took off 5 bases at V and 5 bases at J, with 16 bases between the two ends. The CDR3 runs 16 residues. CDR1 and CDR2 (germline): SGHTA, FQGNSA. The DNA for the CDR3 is TGTGCCAGCAGCGCAGAAGGGGGGGTGAATAATTCACCCCTCCACTTT. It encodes CASSAEGGVNNSPLHF. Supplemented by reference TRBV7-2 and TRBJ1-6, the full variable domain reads GAGVSQSPSNKVTEKGKDVELRCDPISGHTALYWYRQSLGQGLEFLIYFQGNSAPDKSGLPSDRFSAERTGGSVSTLTIQRTQQEDSAVYLCASSAEGGVNNSPLHFGNGTRLTVT.

As DNA, the CDR3 is TGCGCCAGCAGTGTTCCGGGGGATTCCTACGAGCAGTACTTC. Translated: CASSVPGDSYEQYF. The chain recombines TRBV10-2 with TRBJ2-7, with a tentative D call TRBD2 (6 bases). CDR1 and CDR2 from the germline V gene are WSHSY and SAAADI. The length of the CDR3 is 14 residues. The V end lost 4 bases, the J end lost 1 base, and 11 bases lay between the germline ends.

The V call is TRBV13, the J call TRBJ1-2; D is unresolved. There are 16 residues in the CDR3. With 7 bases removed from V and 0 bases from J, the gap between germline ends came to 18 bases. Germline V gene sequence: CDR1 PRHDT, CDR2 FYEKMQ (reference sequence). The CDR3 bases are TGTGCCAGCACACTTAGGAGGCCGGGAGCTAACTATGGCTACACCTTC. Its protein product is CASTLRRPGANYGYTF. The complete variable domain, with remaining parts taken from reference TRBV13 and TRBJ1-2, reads AAGVIQSPRHLIKEKRETATLKCYPIPRHDTVYWYQQGPGQDPQFLISFYEKMQSDKGSIPDRFSAQQFSDYHSELNMSSLELGDSALYFCASTLRRPGANYGYTFGSGTRLTVV.

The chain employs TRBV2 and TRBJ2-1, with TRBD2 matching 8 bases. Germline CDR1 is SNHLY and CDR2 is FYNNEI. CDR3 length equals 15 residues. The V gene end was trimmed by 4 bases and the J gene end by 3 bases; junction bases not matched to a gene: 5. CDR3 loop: CASSGSLAVYNEQFF. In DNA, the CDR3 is TGTGCCAGCAGTGGTTCACTAGCGGTCTACAATGAGCAGTTCTTC.

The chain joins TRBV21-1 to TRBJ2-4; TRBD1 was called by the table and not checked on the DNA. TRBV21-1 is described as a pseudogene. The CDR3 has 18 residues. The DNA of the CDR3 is TGTGCCAGCAGCAAAGAGGGACAGGGGGCATTAGCCAAAAACATTCAGTACTTC. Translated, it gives CASSKEGQGALAKNIQYF.

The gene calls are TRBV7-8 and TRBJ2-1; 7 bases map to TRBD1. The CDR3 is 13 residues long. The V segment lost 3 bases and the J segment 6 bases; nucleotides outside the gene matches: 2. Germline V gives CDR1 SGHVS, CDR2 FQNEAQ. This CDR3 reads CASSFGTVNEQFF. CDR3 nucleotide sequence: TGTGCCAGCAGCTTTGGGACAGTCAATGAGCAGTTCTTC. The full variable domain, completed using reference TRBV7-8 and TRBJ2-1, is GAGVSQSPRYKVAKRGQDVALRCDPISGHVSLFWYQQALGQGPEFLTYFQNEAQLDKSGLPSDRFFAERPEGSVSTLKIQRTQQEDSAVYLCASSFGTVNEQFFGPGTRLTVL.

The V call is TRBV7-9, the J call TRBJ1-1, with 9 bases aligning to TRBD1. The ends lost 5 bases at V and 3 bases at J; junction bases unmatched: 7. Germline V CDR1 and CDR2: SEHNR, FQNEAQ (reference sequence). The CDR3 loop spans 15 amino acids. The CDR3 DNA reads TGTGCCAGCAGCCCCCCGGGACAGGGATACACTGAAGCTTTCTTT. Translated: CASSPPGQGYTEAFF.

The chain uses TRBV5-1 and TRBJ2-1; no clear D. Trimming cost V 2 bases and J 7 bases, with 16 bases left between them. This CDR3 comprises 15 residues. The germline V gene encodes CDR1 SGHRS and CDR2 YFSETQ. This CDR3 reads CASSFLAVGGNEQFF. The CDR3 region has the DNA TGCGCCAGCAGCTTCCTGGCAGTAGGTGGGAATGAGCAGTTCTTC.

CDR3 nucleotides: TGTGCCAGCAGCGCGGGACAGTTACCGGTCTCTGGGGCCAACGTCCTGACTTTC. It translates to CASSAGQLPVSGANVLTF. This chain joins TRBV7-9 and TRBJ2-6; tentative D call: TRBD1 (7 bases). The germline V and J ends were trimmed by 5 bases and 0 bases, with 17 bases remaining between them. CDR1 is SEHNR, CDR2 FQNEAQ, per germline (reference sequence). This CDR3 has 18 residues.

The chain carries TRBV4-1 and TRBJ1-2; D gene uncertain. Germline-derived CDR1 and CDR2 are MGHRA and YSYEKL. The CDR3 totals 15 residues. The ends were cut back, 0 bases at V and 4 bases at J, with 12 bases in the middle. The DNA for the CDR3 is TGCGCCAGCAGCCAAGATAGGGAATTTGGCTATGGCTACACCTTC. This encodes CASSQDREFGYGYTF.

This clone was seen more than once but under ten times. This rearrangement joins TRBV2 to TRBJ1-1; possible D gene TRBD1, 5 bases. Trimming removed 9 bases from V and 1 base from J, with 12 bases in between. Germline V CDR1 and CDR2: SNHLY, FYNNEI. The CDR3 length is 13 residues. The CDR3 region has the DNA TGTGCCAGAAGTAAAACAGGGAACACTGAAGCTTTCTTT. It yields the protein CARSKTGNTEAFF.

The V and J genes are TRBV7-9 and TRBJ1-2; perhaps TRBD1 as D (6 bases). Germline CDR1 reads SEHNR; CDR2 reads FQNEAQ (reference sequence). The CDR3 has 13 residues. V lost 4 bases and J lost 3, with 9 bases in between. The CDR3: CASSSTGDYGYTF. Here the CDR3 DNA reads TGTGCCAGCAGCTCGACAGGCGACTATGGCTACACCTTC.

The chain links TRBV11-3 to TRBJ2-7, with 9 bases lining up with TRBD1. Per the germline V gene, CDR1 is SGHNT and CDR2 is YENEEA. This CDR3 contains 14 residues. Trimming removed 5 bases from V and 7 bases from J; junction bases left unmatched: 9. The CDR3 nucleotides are TGTGCCAGCAGCCAGACAGGGGGGGCTAGGGAGCAGTACTTC. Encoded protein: CASSQTGGAREQYF.

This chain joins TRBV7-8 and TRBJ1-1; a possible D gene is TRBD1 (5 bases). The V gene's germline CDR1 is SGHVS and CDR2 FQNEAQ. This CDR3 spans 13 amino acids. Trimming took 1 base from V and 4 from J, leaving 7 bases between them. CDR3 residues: CASSLGQGTEAFF. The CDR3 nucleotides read TGTGCCAGCAGCTTAGGGCAGGGCACTGAAGCTTTCTTT.

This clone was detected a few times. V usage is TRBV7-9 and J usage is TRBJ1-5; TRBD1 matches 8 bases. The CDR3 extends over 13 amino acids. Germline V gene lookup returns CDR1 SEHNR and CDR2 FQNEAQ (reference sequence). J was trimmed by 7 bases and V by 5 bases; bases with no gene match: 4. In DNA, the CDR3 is TGTGCCAGCAGCCGGACAGGGTCGCAGCCCCAGCATTTT. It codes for CASSRTGSQPQHF.

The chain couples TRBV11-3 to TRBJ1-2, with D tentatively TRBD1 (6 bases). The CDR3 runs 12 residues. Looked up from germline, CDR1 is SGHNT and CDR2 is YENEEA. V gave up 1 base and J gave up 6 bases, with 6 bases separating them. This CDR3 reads CASSLGQDGYTF. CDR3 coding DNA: TGTGCCAGCAGCTTAGGACAGGATGGCTACACCTTC.

CDR3 coding DNA: TGTGCCAGCAGTTCCCGCGGGGGGCTGGATACGCAGTATTTT. Protein: CASSSRGGLDTQYF. The gene calls are TRBV6-5 and TRBJ2-3; TRBD2 agrees at 8 bases. Germline CDR1 and CDR2: MNHEY and SVGAGI. This CDR3 is 14 amino acids long. The junction had 6 bases not matched to a gene; V was cut back by 4 bases and J by 6 bases.

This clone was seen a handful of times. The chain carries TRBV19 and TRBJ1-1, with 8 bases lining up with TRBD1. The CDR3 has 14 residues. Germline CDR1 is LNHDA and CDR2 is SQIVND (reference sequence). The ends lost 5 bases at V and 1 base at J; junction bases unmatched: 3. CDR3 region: CASSLGQGNTEAFF. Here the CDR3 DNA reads TGTGCCAGTAGTCTTGGACAGGGGAACACTGAAGCTTTCTTT.

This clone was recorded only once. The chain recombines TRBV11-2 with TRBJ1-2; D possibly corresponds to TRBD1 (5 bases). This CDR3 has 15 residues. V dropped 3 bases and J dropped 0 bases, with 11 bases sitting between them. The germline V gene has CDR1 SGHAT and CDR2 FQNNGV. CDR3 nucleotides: TGTGCCAGCAGCTTTGGGGGGTCCTCTAACTATGGCTACACCTTC. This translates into CASSFGGSSNYGYTF.

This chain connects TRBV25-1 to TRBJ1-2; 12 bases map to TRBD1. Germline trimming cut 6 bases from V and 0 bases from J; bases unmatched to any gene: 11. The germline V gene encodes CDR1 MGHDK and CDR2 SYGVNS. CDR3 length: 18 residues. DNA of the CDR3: TGTGCCAGCAGCCCTAGCGCGGGACAGGGGGCATCTAACTATGGCTACACCTTC. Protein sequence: CASSPSAGQGASNYGYTF.

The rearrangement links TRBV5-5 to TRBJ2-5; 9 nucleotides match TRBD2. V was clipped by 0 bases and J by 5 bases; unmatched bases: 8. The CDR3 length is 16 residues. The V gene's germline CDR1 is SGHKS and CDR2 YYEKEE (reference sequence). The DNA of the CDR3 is TGTGCCAGCAGCTTGGCGGCGGGGGGGATTATTGAGACCCAGTACTTC. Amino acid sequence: CASSLAAGGIIETQYF.

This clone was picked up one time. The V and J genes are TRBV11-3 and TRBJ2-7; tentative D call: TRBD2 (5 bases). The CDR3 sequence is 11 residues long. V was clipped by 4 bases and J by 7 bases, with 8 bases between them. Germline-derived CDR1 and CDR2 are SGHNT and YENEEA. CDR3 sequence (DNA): TGTGCCAGCAGCTCCTCGGGGGAGCAGTACTTC. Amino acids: CASSSSGEQYF. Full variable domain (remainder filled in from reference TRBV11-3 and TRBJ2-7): EAGVVQSPRYKIIEKKQPVAFWCNPISGHNTLYWYLQNLGQGPELLIRYENEEAVDDSQLPKDRFSAERLKGVDSTLKIQPAELGDSAVYLCASSSSGEQYFGPGTRLTVT.

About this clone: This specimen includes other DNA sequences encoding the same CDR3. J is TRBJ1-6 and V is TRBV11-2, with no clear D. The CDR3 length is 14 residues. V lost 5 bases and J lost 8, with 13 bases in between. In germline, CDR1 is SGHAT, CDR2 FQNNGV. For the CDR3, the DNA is TGTGCCAGCAGCCCCGGGCAGGCTTATTCACCCCTCCACTTT. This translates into CASSPGQAYSPLHF.

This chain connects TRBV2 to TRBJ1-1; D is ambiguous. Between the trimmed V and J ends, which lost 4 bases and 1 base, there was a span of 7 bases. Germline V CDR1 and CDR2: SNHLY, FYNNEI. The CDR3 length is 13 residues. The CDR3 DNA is TGTGCCAGCAGTGGAAGGACGAACACTGAAGCTTTCTTT. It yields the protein CASSGRTNTEAFF. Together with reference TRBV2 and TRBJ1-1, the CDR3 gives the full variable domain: EPEVTQTPSHQVTQMGQEVILRCVPISNHLYFYWYRQILGQKVEFLVSFYNNEISEKSEIFDDQFSVERPDGSNFTLKIRSTKLEDSAMYFCASSGRTNTEAFFGQGTRLTVV.

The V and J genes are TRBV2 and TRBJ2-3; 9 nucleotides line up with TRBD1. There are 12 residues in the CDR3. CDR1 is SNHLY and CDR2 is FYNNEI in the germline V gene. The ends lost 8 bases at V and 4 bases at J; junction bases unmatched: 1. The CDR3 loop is CASGDRADTQYF. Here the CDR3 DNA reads TGTGCCAGCGGGGACAGGGCAGATACGCAGTATTTT.

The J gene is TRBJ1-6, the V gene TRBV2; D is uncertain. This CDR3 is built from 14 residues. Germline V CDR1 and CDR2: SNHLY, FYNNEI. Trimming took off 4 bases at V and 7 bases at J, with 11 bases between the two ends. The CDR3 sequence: CASSVSGKNSPLHF. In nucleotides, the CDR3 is TGTGCCAGCAGTGTATCGGGGAAGAATTCACCCCTCCACTTT.